Listed below are T cell receptor beta chains from one sample, sequenced in a study of T-cell reconstitution after alpha-beta-depleted transplantation in children. TCRdb ran MiXCR on the PCR reads and lists one entry per CDR3 protein. The repertoire holds some 500,000 distinct CDR3 sequences, 18% seen once, with roughly 3.3% in the top ten. Sequenced here: PBMCs from the stem cell graft donor, sampled from the stem cell graft. The receptors shown here come from a human donor who donated a stem cell graft to a child with acute lymphoblastic leukemia. Each CDR3 is given with its conserved first and last residue. Fields, in order: J gene, clone size, V gene, D gene, CDR3 protein, CDR3 DNA. D genes are given only for firm matches. A row's size may be missing; if present it is once, few, many or a size class.

TRBJ1-1 few TRBV11-2 NA CASSSRTLLNTEAFF TGTGCCAGCAGCTCCCGGACCCTATTGAACACTGAAGCTTTCTTT
TRBJ1-1 NA TRBV18 NA CASSPTLGTDTEAFF TGTGCCAGCTCACCGACGCTAGGGACGGACACTGAAGCTTTCTTT
TRBJ2-7 NA TRBV5-1 NA CASSFVDSAYEQYF TGCGCCAGCAGCTTCGTAGACAGTGCCTACGAGCAGTACTTC
TRBJ1-4 few TRBV18 TRBD1 CASTGQLNEKLFF TGTGCCAGCACGGGACAGCTAAATGAAAAACTGTTTTTT
TRBJ1-5 NA TRBV24-1 NA CATTPGGNQPQHF TGTGCCACCACCCCAGGAGGCAATCAGCCCCAGCATTTT
TRBJ2-1 many TRBV29-1 TRBD2 CSVVGGRAVDEQFF TGCAGCGTTGTAGGTGGGAGGGCCGTCGATGAGCAGTTCTTC
TRBJ2-3 NA TRBV6-1 NA CASSRAEGVDTQYF TGTGCCAGCAGTCGAGCGGAGGGGGTAGATACGCAGTATTTT
TRBJ2-1 few TRBV5-6 NA CASSFFLSNEQFF TGTGCCAGCAGCTTCTTTCTTTCCAATGAGCAGTTCTTC
TRBJ2-3 NA TRBV27 TRBD1 CASRRDRGLRGGGDTQYF TGTGCCAGCAGGAGGGACAGGGGTCTCCGAGGCGGTGGAGATACGCAGTATTTT
TRBJ2-3 few TRBV11-2 NA CASSPRWGGTDTQYF TGTGCCAGCAGCCCCCGGTGGGGAGGCACAGATACGCAGTATTTT
TRBJ2-1 NA TRBV7-3 TRBD1 CASSLSWTGVNEQFF TGTGCCAGCAGCTTAAGCTGGACAGGGGTAAATGAGCAGTTCTTC
TRBJ2-2 NA TRBV29-1 NA CSVVIGAAELFF TGCAGCGTTGTTATAGGGGCCGCGGAGCTGTTTTTT
TRBJ2-7 NA TRBV10-3 NA CAISESGEQYF TGTGCCATCAGTGAGTCCGGCGAGCAGTACTTC
TRBJ2-1 few TRBV5-1 TRBD1 CASSKGQGRANEQFF TGCGCCAGCAGCAAAGGACAGGGGAGAGCCAATGAGCAGTTCTTC
TRBJ1-1 once TRBV5-1 NA CASSPGGDGGNTEAFF TGCGCCAGCAGCCCGGGAGGGGACGGGGGTAACACTGAAGCTTTCTTT
TRBJ2-7 NA TRBV20-1 NA CSAPRANEQYF TGCAGTGCTCCCAGAGCTAACGAGCAGTACTTC
TRBJ2-3 few TRBV14 NA CASSQDLSVADTQYF TGTGCCAGCAGCCAAGATCTTTCAGTTGCCGATACGCAGTATTTT
TRBJ2-7 NA TRBV11-1 NA CASSFMKTYEQYF TGTGCCAGCAGCTTCATGAAAACCTACGAGCAGTACTTC
TRBJ1-5 few TRBV24-1 NA CATSETGRNQPQHF TGTGCCACCAGTGAAACAGGAAGGAATCAGCCCCAGCATTTT
TRBJ1-1 NA TRBV6-1 TRBD1 CASSGGTGNTEAFF TGTGCCAGCAGTGGCGGGACAGGGAACACTGAAGCTTTCTTT
TRBJ1-5 few TRBV20-1 TRBD1 CSARRSGTDTRPQHF TGCAGTGCTAGACGATCCGGGACAGATACCCGGCCCCAGCATTTT
TRBJ1-2 few TRBV20-1 NA CSASGGGSYGYTF TGCAGTGCTAGTGGGGGTGGGAGTTATGGCTACACCTTC
TRBJ2-1 NA TRBV16 NA CASSQGRDSYNEQFF TGTGCCAGCAGCCAAGGGCGGGATTCCTACAATGAGCAGTTCTTC
TRBJ2-7 NA TRBV20-1 NA CSARDEGNEQYF TGCAGTGCTAGAGATGAGGGGAACGAGCAGTACTTC
TRBJ1-1 few TRBV7-9 NA CASRPQRGYMNTEAFF TGTGCCAGCAGACCGCAACGCGGTTATATGAACACTGAAGCTTTCTTT
TRBJ1-5 NA TRBV7-2 NA CASSLAISNQPQHF TGTGCCAGCAGCTTAGCCATTTCCAATCAGCCCCAGCATTTT
TRBJ2-7 many TRBV15 TRBD2 CATSLERESYEQYF TGTGCCACCAGCTTAGAGCGGGAGTCCTACGAGCAGTACTTC
TRBJ1-5 few TRBV28 NA CASTIVYSNQPQHF TGTGCCAGCACCATAGTGTATAGCAATCAGCCCCAGCATTTT
TRBJ2-1 NA TRBV9 NA CASSVVNNEQFF TGTGCCAGCAGCGTAGTAAACAATGAGCAGTTCTTC
TRBJ1-6 NA TRBV3-1 NA CASSHGDRSPLHF TGTGCCAGCAGCCACGGGGACCGTTCACCCCTCCACTTT
TRBJ2-3 few TRBV4-1 NA CASSQVSAGTDTQYF TGCGCCAGCAGCCAGGTTAGCGCCGGCACAGATACGCAGTATTTT
TRBJ1-1 NA TRBV20-1 NA CSAGDGSTEAFF TGCAGTGCGGGGGACGGTTCCACTGAAGCTTTCTTT
TRBJ1-2 few TRBV12-3/TRBV12-4 NA CASSRPRGDGYTF TGTGCCAGCAGCCGTCCCAGGGGAGATGGCTACACCTTC
TRBJ1-5 few TRBV12-3/TRBV12-4 TRBD1 CASRDRDRGNNQPQHF TGTGCCAGCAGAGACCGGGACAGGGGTAACAATCAGCCCCAGCATTTT
TRBJ1-5 NA TRBV20-1 TRBD1 CSALDRGSRQPQHF TGCAGTGCTCTAGACAGGGGGTCTAGACAGCCCCAGCATTTT
TRBJ2-6 few TRBV5-1 NA CASRVFMSGANVLTF TGCGCCAGCAGGGTCTTCATGAGCGGGGCCAACGTCCTGACTTTC
TRBJ2-7 few TRBV5-1 NA CASSIQGLREQYF TGCGCCAGCAGCATCCAGGGGTTGCGGGAGCAGTACTTC
TRBJ1-3 many TRBV12-3/TRBV12-4 NA CASSLRVSSGNTIYF TGTGCCAGCAGTTTGCGGGTCAGCTCTGGAAACACCATATATTTT
TRBJ2-2 NA TRBV24-1 TRBD1 CATSGPRQGITGELFF TGTGCCACCAGTGGGCCACGACAGGGTATCACCGGGGAGCTGTTTTTT
TRBJ2-7 NA TRBV5-5 TRBD2 CASSPSRGGLSYEQYF TGTGCCAGCAGCCCCTCCCGCGGGGGTCTCTCCTACGAGCAGTACTTC
TRBJ1-6 NA TRBV5-1 TRBD1 CASSSGQGYGTPLHF TGCGCCAGCAGCTCGGGACAGGGCTACGGGACACCCCTCCACTTT
TRBJ1-5 few TRBV9 NA CASSVGSGAYSNQPQHF TGTGCCAGCAGCGTAGGGTCAGGGGCCTATAGCAATCAGCCCCAGCATTTT
TRBJ2-2 few TRBV12-3/TRBV12-4 NA CASSFAPGWTGELFF TGTGCCAGCAGTTTCGCCCCGGGTTGGACCGGGGAGCTGTTTTTT
TRBJ2-1 few TRBV27 NA CASSLSSLANEQFF TGTGCCAGCAGTTTAAGTTCACTGGCCAATGAGCAGTTCTTC
TRBJ2-7 few TRBV20-1 NA CSASGLHSYEQYF TGCAGTGCTTCGGGACTTCACTCCTACGAGCAGTACTTC
TRBJ2-2 few TRBV5-1 TRBD2 CASSSGTSGSLNTGELFF TGCGCCAGCAGCTCCGGGACTAGCGGGAGTTTGAACACCGGGGAGCTGTTTTTT
TRBJ2-4 NA TRBV20-1 NA CSARKPYEAKNIQYF TGCAGTGCTAGGAAACCCTATGAAGCCAAAAACATTCAGTACTTC
TRBJ2-3 NA TRBV24-1 NA CATSDPKGRTDTQYF TGTGCCACCAGTGATCCAAAGGGGAGAACAGATACGCAGTATTTT
TRBJ2-6 NA TRBV7-3 TRBD1 CASSHDRAGANVLTF TGTGCCAGCAGTCATGACAGGGCTGGGGCCAACGTCCTGACTTTC
TRBJ2-1 NA TRBV4-1 NA CASSQGGARAPYNEQFF TGCGCCAGCAGCCAAGGTGGTGCTAGGGCCCCCTACAATGAGCAGTTCTTC
TRBJ2-1 NA TRBV30 TRBD2 CAWSGALAGGEQFF TGTGCCTGGAGTGGCGCGTTAGCGGGAGGGGAGCAGTTCTTC
TRBJ2-1 few TRBV29-1 NA CSVGGSNNEQFF TGCAGCGTGGGGGGCTCGAACAATGAGCAGTTCTTC
TRBJ1-4 NA TRBV4-1 TRBD1 CASSQERQGGGEKLFF TGCGCCAGCAGCCAAGAGAGACAGGGCGGGGGAGAAAAACTGTTTTTT
TRBJ2-1 NA TRBV3-1 NA CASSHLRLRDFTSNEQFF TGTGCCAGCAGCCACCTACGCCTGCGGGACTTTACCTCCAATGAGCAGTTCTTC
TRBJ1-4 NA TRBV20-1 TRBD1 CSARKQGVTNEKLFF TGCAGTGCTAGAAAACAGGGGGTAACTAATGAAAAACTGTTTTTT